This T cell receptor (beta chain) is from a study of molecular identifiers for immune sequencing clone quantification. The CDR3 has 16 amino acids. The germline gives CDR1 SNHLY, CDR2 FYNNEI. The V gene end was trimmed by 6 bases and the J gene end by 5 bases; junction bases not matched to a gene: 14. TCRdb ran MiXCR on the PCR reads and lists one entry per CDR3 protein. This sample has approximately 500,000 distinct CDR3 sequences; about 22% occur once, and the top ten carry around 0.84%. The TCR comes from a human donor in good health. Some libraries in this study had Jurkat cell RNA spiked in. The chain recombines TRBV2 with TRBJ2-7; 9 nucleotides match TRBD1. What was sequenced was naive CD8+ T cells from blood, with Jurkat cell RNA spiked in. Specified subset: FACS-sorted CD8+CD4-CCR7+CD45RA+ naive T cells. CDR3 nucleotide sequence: TGTGCCAGCAGGGAACGAAGGACAGGGGAATTCAACGAGCAGTACTTC. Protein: CASRERRTGEFNEQYF.